This T cell receptor beta chain was captured by sequencing in a study of Ad26.COV2.S vaccination and SARS-CoV-2 variants. Study overall: Donor was assigned to the Ad26.COV2.S arm of trial COV1001.

The study's findings and limits: Compared with placebo recipients, vaccine recipients had higher spike-specific TCR breadth. Total responses of T cells may have been underestimated by the analyses of TCR breadth and depth.

Treatment described: roughly 18 received Ad26.COV2.S at low or high dose, single or two shots; roughly five received placebo; per-sample allocation not given. Day 63 after the first injection of vaccine or placebo was the sampling time. Based in Boston, the donor was an adult of 18-55 years. The table came from immunoSEQ multiplex PCR; TCRdb's copy has only in-frame clones and leaves some out. The sample records around 500,000 clones, around 89% being singletons. There are 15 residues in the CDR3. Trimming took 11 bases from V and 2 from J, leaving 20 bases between them. Germline CDR1 and CDR2: KGHDR and SFDVKD. A remark on this clone: The antigen is not known.

The source material was peripheral blood, sampled in a trial of Ad26.COV2.S vaccine versus placebo. The sequence was obtained from a person between 18 and 60 years old who received the Ad26.COV2.S COVID-19 vaccine or a placebo. The chain recombines TRBV24-1 with TRBJ1-1, with a possible D match to TRBD1 (5 bases). For the CDR3, the DNA is TGTGCCAATAACAGCGAAGGGGTGTTAAACACTGAAGCTTTCTTT. It codes for CANNSEGVLNTEAFF.